The rows below give T cell receptor beta chains drawn from one sample of a study of cytomegalovirus exposure and HLA in healthy donors. The repertoire was sequenced with immunoSEQ multiplex PCR; TCRdb's copy has only in-frame clones and lacks some. The sample shows fewer than 250,000 clones, around 79% of them seen only once. Input material: PBMCs. The receptors originated from a man aged 18 to 35 in good health and CMV-seronegative. The CDR3 runs from the conserved cysteine through the conserved F or W. D genes are given only for firm matches. Not every row has a clone size; where given, it reads once, few, many or a size class.

clone size	D gene	J gene	V gene	CDR3 DNA	CDR3 protein
.	TRBD1	TRBJ2-4	TRBV6-1	TGTGCCAGCAGTGGACAGGGTAAATCTGCAGCCAAAAACATTCAGTACTTC	CASSGQGKSAAKNIQYF
.	TRBD2	TRBJ2-5	TRBV6-1	TGTGCCAGCAGTGAATCGGTGGGAGGGCCCGGAGAGACCCAGTACTTC	CASSESVGGPGETQYF
.	.	TRBJ2-7	TRBV6-6	TGTTCCAGCAGGGTAGCGTCCTACGAGCAGTACTTC	CSSRVASYEQYF
.	.	TRBJ2-3	TRBV5-1	TGCGCCAGCAGCTTGGCATTCGGGAGCACAGATACGCAGTATTTT	CASSLAFGSTDTQYF
.	.	TRBJ2-7	TRBV27	TGTGCCAGCGGGGGGTTCTACGAGCAGTACTTC	CASGGFYEQYF
.	TRBD2	TRBJ2-1	TRBV9	TGTGCCAGCAGCGTATCAAGCGGGAGTAACAATGAGCAGTTCTTC	CASSVSSGSNNEQFF
.	TRBD2	TRBJ2-3	TRBV30	TGTGCCTGGAGTGTGGGTCTGACCGGGGGGATTGGAGATACGCAGTATTTT	CAWSVGLTGGIGDTQYF
few	.	TRBJ2-7	TRBV29-1	TGCAGCGTTGAACCCATCGGTTTGGACACGACCTACGAGCAGTACTTC	CSVEPIGLDTTYEQYF
many	TRBD1	TRBJ2-7	TRBV5-6	TGTGCCAGCAGCTTTTCCCACAGGGGAGTCTACGAGCAGTACTTC	CASSFSHRGVYEQYF
few	TRBD1	TRBJ2-7	TRBV6-5	TGTGCCAGCAGACGAAGGACAGGGGGCAACGAGCAGTACTTC	CASRRRTGGNEQYF
.	TRBD1	TRBJ2-7	TRBV14	TGTGCCAGCAGCCAAGTGGGACAGAACTTCTACGAGCAGTACTTC	CASSQVGQNFYEQYF
few	TRBD1	TRBJ1-1	TRBV13	TGTGCCAGCAGCTTCCAAGGGGGCGGCACTGAAGCTTTCTTT	CASSFQGGGTEAFF
.	.	TRBJ1-5	TRBV28	TGTGCCAGCAGTTTCGGACAGAGTAATCAGCCCCAGCATTTT	CASSFGQSNQPQHF
.	.	TRBJ1-1	TRBV15	TGTGCCACCAGCGAAACAGGGACGCATAAGAACACTGAAGCTTTCTTT	CATSETGTHKNTEAFF
once	.	TRBJ2-7	TRBV18	TGTGCCAGCTCACCACCGGAGCAGTACGAGCAGTACTTC	CASSPPEQYEQYF
once	TRBD1	TRBJ2-2	TRBV30	TGTGCCTGGAGGGACAGGGCGTTCGGGGAGCTGTTTTTT	CAWRDRAFGELFF
once	.	TRBJ2-1	TRBV6-5	TGTGCCAGCAGCCAAACCGACAGTTCCTACAATGAGCAGTTCTTC	CASSQTDSSYNEQFF
.	.	TRBJ2-2	TRBV10-3	TGTGCCATCAATTCAGGGTTGAACACCGGGGAGCTGTTTTTT	CAINSGLNTGELFF
.	TRBD2	TRBJ2-1	TRBV11-3	TGTGCCAGCAGCTTAGATGGCGGGGGGGCGAATCAGCAGTTCTTC	CASSLDGGGANQQFF
.	TRBD1	TRBJ1-4	TRBV9	TGTGCCAGCAGCGCGCAGGGGGCAGAAAGAGAAAAACTGTTTTTT	CASSAQGAEREKLFF
.	TRBD2	TRBJ2-2	TRBV28	TGTGCCAGCACTGCTACTCCGGGACTAGCGGGATTTGGTACCGGGGAGCTGTTTTTT	CASTATPGLAGFGTGELFF
.	TRBD2	TRBJ2-2	TRBV7-2	TGTGCCAGCCGCGCGGGGGGCTCGGACACCGGGGAGCTGTTTTTT	CASRAGGSDTGELFF
.	TRBD1	TRBJ2-3	TRBV7-9	TGTGCCAGCAGCTTCACGACAGGGGGCCGAACAGATACGCAGTATTTT	CASSFTTGGRTDTQYF
.	TRBD1	TRBJ1-3	TRBV11-3	TGTGCCAGCAGCCCGGGGACAGGGGGTTTCTCTGGAAACACCATATATTTT	CASSPGTGGFSGNTIYF
once	.	TRBJ2-1	TRBV2	TGTGCCAGCAGTGCCGGGACTGTCAATGAGCAGTTCTTC	CASSAGTVNEQFF
few	.	TRBJ1-3	TRBV7-9	TGTGCCAGCTACGCCGGGGCAGGGGATGGAAACACCATATATTTT	CASYAGAGDGNTIYF
.	.	TRBJ1-1	TRBV7-9	TGTGCCAGCAGCCAGGAGGGGCATCTCTTTGAAGCTTTCTTT	CASSQEGHLFEAFF
.	TRBD1	TRBJ1-2	TRBV5-6	TGTGCCAGCAGCTTTGGACAGGGAAACTATGGCTACACCTTC	CASSFGQGNYGYTF
.	TRBD1	TRBJ1-2	TRBV27	TGTGCCAGCAGTTCAGGGCAGGGGGATGGCTACACCTTC	CASSSGQGDGYTF
.	.	TRBJ2-3	TRBV18	TGTGCCAGCTCACCACGGCGGAGCACAGATACGCAGTATTTT	CASSPRRSTDTQYF
.	TRBD1	TRBJ1-5	TRBV7-3	TGTGCCAGCAGTCTAGACAGGGCTCAGCCCCAGCATTTT	CASSLDRAQPQHF
.	TRBD2	TRBJ2-3	TRBV27	TGTGCCAGCAGTCTCTACGCCAGCGGGAGGGCCTTGGATACGCAGTATTTT	CASSLYASGRALDTQYF
.	.	TRBJ2-3	TRBV6-5	TGTGCCAGCAGGCGCGGAGGCGGCGGCACAGATACGCAGTATTTT	CASRRGGGGTDTQYF
.	TRBD1	TRBJ2-5	TRBV10-1	TGCGCCACCCCTCTAACAGGGGGGTGGGAGACCCAGTACTTC	CATPLTGGWETQYF
.	.	TRBJ1-1	TRBV9	TGTGCCAGCAGCCCCGGGGGAGGCACTGAAGCTTTCTTT	CASSPGGGTEAFF
.	.	TRBJ1-5	TRBV30	TGTGCCTGGAGTTCCCGGGGGAATCAGCCCCAGCATTTT	CAWSSRGNQPQHF
.	TRBD1	TRBJ2-7	TRBV7-2	TGTGCCAGCAGCTTAGTCGGACAGGGGTTGCCTTTGAAACCCTACGAGCAGTACTTC	CASSLVGQGLPLKPYEQYF
.	.	TRBJ1-1	TRBV29-1	TGCAGCGTTGACGGTCGTAACACTGAAGCTTTCTTT	CSVDGRNTEAFF
.	.	TRBJ2-3	TRBV28	TGTGCCAGCAGTTCCCTCCGGACAGAAACAGATACGCAGTATTTT	CASSSLRTETDTQYF
.	.	TRBJ2-7	TRBV28	TGTGCCAGCAGTTTCGACAGGACCTACGAGCAGTACTTC	CASSFDRTYEQYF
.	.	TRBJ1-2	TRBV6-1	TGTGCCAGCAGTGAAAGGAAAGGGAGCGAGTGCGGCTACACCTTC	CASSERKGSECGYTF
.	.	TRBJ1-5	TRBV28	TGTGCCAGCAGTCTCGGTATAGACAGGTATAGCAATCAGCCCCAGCATTTT	CASSLGIDRYSNQPQHF
.	TRBD2	TRBJ2-7	TRBV7-6	TGTGCCAGCAGCTCAATTAGCGGGAGAGGGGCCTACGAGCAGTACTTC	CASSSISGRGAYEQYF
.	TRBD1	TRBJ2-7	TRBV6-5	TGTGCCAGCAGTTACCAAGGACAGGAAAAGCAGTACTTC	CASSYQGQEKQYF
.	TRBD1	TRBJ2-2	TRBV7-6	TGTGCCAGCAGCCAACAGGGGGCAAACACCGGGGAGCTGTTTTTT	CASSQQGANTGELFF
.	TRBD2	TRBJ2-7	TRBV7-9	TGTGCCAGCAGCTTAGGGGGGGGAAGGGATAGGGGCTACGAGCAGTACTTC	CASSLGGGRDRGYEQYF